These 15 T cell receptor beta chains were all obtained from the same sample, sequenced in a study of shared clonotypes between healthy human individuals. The data were produced by immunoSEQ multiplex PCR, yet TCRdb's version contains in-frame clones alone and is incomplete. The sample lists 1,400,000 or so clones, approximately 98.5% occurring once. Sequencing used naive CD4+ T cells sorted from blood. Indicated subset: CD45RA+ positively selected. Source of these receptors: a man aged 30-40 years in good health.

The gene calls are TRBV2 and TRBJ1-4; 10 bases agree with TRBD1. In germline, CDR1 is SNHLY, CDR2 FYNNEI. Trimming at V came to 9 bases and at J to 7 bases, leaving 8 bases not matched to a gene. The CDR3 is 14 amino acids. CDR3 sequence (DNA): TGTGCCAGTCTCTGGACAGGGGGAAGTGAAAAACTGTTTTTT. Its translation: CASLWTGGSEKLFF.

The chain employs TRBV29-1 and TRBJ1-5, with D possibly being TRBD1 (6 bases). Germline V gene data show CDR1 as SQVTM and CDR2 as ANQGSEA. The ends were cut back, 5 bases at V and 0 bases at J, with 23 bases in the middle. The CDR3 has 18 amino acids. CDR3 coding DNA: TGCAGCGTTTACCTCGCGGGGGGGGCCCTATATAGCAATCAGCCCCAGCATTTT. Protein: CSVYLAGGALYSNQPQHF.

V is TRBV7-2 and J is TRBJ2-5, with 7 nucleotides matching TRBD2. CDR1 SGHTA and CDR2 FQGNSA come from the germline V gene. CDR3 length equals 14 residues. J was trimmed by 4 bases and V by 1 base; bases with no gene match: 3. The CDR3 loop reads CASSLGGGSETQYF. The DNA for the CDR3 is TGTGCCAGCAGCTTAGGGGGAGGGTCAGAGACCCAGTACTTC.

V is TRBV7-6 and J is TRBJ2-7; 8 nucleotides align to TRBD1. CDR3 length: 17 residues. With 0 bases clipped from V and 2 bases from J, the junction kept 9 bases outside the gene matches. The germline CDR1 and CDR2 sequences are SGHVS and FNYEAQ. The chain's CDR3 is CASSLAPQGANTYEQYF. DNA for the CDR3: TGTGCCAGCAGCTTAGCTCCGCAGGGGGCCAACACCTACGAGCAGTACTTC.

This chain connects TRBV6-6 to TRBJ1-2; 9 positions match TRBD1. The CDR3 spans 14 residues. Germline-derived CDR1 and CDR2 are MNHNY and SVGAGI (reference sequence). Trimming took 6 bases from V and 7 from J; bases not matched to a gene: 9. The CDR3 bases are TGTGCCAGCAGATCCGGGACAGGGTTTTCTGGCTACACCTTC. Amino acids: CASRSGTGFSGYTF.

V is TRBV7-2 and J is TRBJ1-1, with D uncertain. The CDR3 runs 16 residues. Germline CDR1 and CDR2: SGHTA and FQGNSA. Trimming cost V 1 base and J 4 bases, with 16 bases left between them. CDR3 bases: TGTGCCAGCAGCTTAGTCGTCCCCGCTGGGAGCACTGAAGCTTTCTTT. Residues: CASSLVVPAGSTEAFF.

V gene TRBV18 combines with J gene TRBJ2-1; tentative D call: TRBD1 (5 bases). Trimming took 0 bases from V and 7 from J, leaving 13 bases between them. Germline V gene sequence: CDR1 KGHSH, CDR2 LQKENI. CDR3 size: 15 residues. The CDR3 DNA is TGTGCCAGCTCACCACCAAAACAGGTCGATAATGAGCAGTTCTTC. It translates to CASSPPKQVDNEQFF.

V gene TRBV9 combines with J gene TRBJ2-7; TRBD2 agrees at 9 bases. CDR3 size: 15 residues. Germline trimming cut 4 bases from V and 1 base from J; bases unmatched to any gene: 6. Germline CDR1 reads SGDLS; CDR2 reads YYNGEE. The CDR3 DNA follows: TGTGCCAGCAGCATAGGAACTAGCGGGTCCTACGAGCAGTACTTC. It encodes CASSIGTSGSYEQYF.

The chain couples TRBV28 to TRBJ1-5; D unclear. CDR1 and CDR2 from the germline V gene are MDHEN and SYDVKM. The CDR3 extends over 12 amino acids. Trimming left V 4 bases short and J 3 bases short, with 4 bases between. CDR3 in DNA: TGTGCCAGCAGTTCCCCCAATCAGCCCCAGCATTTT. It codes for CASSSPNQPQHF.

The V and J genes are TRBV2 and TRBJ1-1; D gene unclear. Germline CDR1 and CDR2: SNHLY and FYNNEI. This CDR3 is built from 14 residues. Trimming took 5 bases from V and 5 from J, leaving 15 bases between them. Here the CDR3 reads CASSLARGGTEAFF. Here the CDR3 DNA reads TGTGCCAGCAGTTTGGCCCGTGGAGGGACTGAAGCTTTCTTT.

The chain is built from TRBV5-5 and TRBJ2-7; no firm D call. CDR3 size: 15 residues. CDR1 and CDR2 (germline): SGHKS, YYEKEE (reference sequence). The germline V and J ends were trimmed by 8 bases and 4 bases, with 22 bases remaining between them. CDR3 in DNA: TGTGCCAGAAGCACGGGTCACAACGAGAAATACGAGCAGTACTTC. It is translated as CARSTGHNEKYEQYF.

The chain uses TRBV6-5 and TRBJ2-5; 8 bases are shared with TRBD2. This CDR3 comprises 15 residues. The germline gives CDR1 MNHEY, CDR2 SVGAGI. V shed 8 bases, J shed 0 bases, and the junction held 8 bases outside the gene matches. CDR3 bases: TGTGCCAGCGGCAGACAACTAGCGGACCAAGAGACCCAGTACTTC. Encoded protein: CASGRQLADQETQYF.

This clone was seen a few times. CDR3 sequence (DNA): TGTGCCAGCAGCTCGATTGACACCCTGAACACTGAAGCTTTCTTT. Translated: CASSSIDTLNTEAFF. This sequence joins TRBV7-9 and TRBJ1-1; no clear D. CDR1 SEHNR and CDR2 FQNEAQ come from the germline V gene (reference sequence). V lost 4 bases to trimming and J lost 0 bases, with 12 bases between them. The CDR3 is 15 amino acids. Combining the CDR3 with reference TRBV7-9 and TRBJ1-1 gives the whole variable domain DTGVSQNPRHKITKRGQNVTFRCDPISEHNRLYWYRQTLGQGPEFLTYFQNEAQLEKSRLLSDRFSAERPKGSFSTLEIQRTEQGDSAMYLCASSSIDTLNTEAFFGQGTRLTVV.

The genes are TRBV14 and TRBJ2-1; D unclear. The V end lost 1 base, the J end lost 0 bases, and 10 bases lay between the germline ends. There are 16 residues in the CDR3. Germline V gene data show CDR1 as SGHDN and CDR2 as FVKESK. The CDR3 loop reads CASSQGWSSSYNEQFF. In DNA, the CDR3 is TGTGCCAGCAGCCAAGGATGGTCGAGCTCCTACAATGAGCAGTTCTTC.

V gene TRBV6-4 combines with J gene TRBJ2-3; tentative D call: TRBD1 (5 bases). The CDR3 contains 14 residues. Germline CDR1 MRHNA, CDR2 SNTAGT. Trimming took off 0 bases at V and 4 bases at J, with 8 bases between the two ends. CDR3 amino acids: CASSDSRESDTQYF. The DNA of the CDR3 is TGTGCCAGCAGTGACTCCAGGGAATCAGATACGCAGTATTTT.